This T cell receptor beta chain was profiled in a study of cytomegalovirus exposure and HLA in healthy donors. Points from the study as a whole: A later analysis showed HLA-associated TCR beta chains outstripping equally common others in clonal expansion. Later analysis identified a missense DCLRE1C variant that was linked to TCR beta V- and J-gene trimming.

The PCR used 60 Vbeta and 13 Jbeta primers. The assay was immunoSEQ multiplex PCR, and TCRdb's table has in-frame clones only and misses some. The data show 200,000 to 250,000 clones, roughly 91% seen once. Details on this clone: The antigen is not known.

This CDR3 comprises 14 residues. The chain uses TRBV21-1 and TRBJ2-5; the table names TRBD2, a call not compared with the DNA. TRBV21-1 is recorded as a pseudogene. The source of this sequence is a woman between 18 and 29 years old in good health and CMV-seronegative. Sequencing input: PBMCs. The CDR3: CASMSPCGPETQYF. The CDR3 DNA reads TGTGCCAGCATGAGTCCATGCGGCCCCGAGACCCAGTACTTC.